This TCR beta chain was sequenced for a study of PD-L1 blockade in urothelial cancer. Study-level information: About 90% of the roughly 30 patients were men whose urothelial cancer was bladder-origin. Between 0 and 3 prior chemotherapy regimens had been given to patients.

Patients had urothelial carcinoma that was locally advanced or metastatic. This clone has a handful of counts. V was pared by 0 bases and J by 5 bases, with 8 bases between. This CDR3 has 13 amino acids. Germline V lookup: CDR1 SGDLS, CDR2 YYNGEE. The table came from immunoSEQ multiplex PCR; TCRdb's copy has only in-frame clones and leaves some out. The sample includes 100,000 or so clones, around 82% of them seen just once. The specimen comprised PBMCs, sampled around atezolizumab (anti-PD-L1) treatment. The sequence was collected from a man aged 45 to 65 with urothelial cancer. The chain recombines TRBV9 with TRBJ1-1; D possibly corresponds to TRBD1 (6 bases). In nucleotides, the CDR3 is TGTGCCAGCAGCGTAGGCAGGGGTACTGAAGCTTTCTTT. Translated, it gives CASSVGRGTEAFF. The full variable domain, completed using reference TRBV9 and TRBJ1-1, is DSGVTQTPKHLITATGQRVTLRCSPRSGDLSVYWYQQSLDQGLQFLIQYYNGEERAKGNILERFSAQQFPDLHSELNLSSLELGDSALYFCASSVGRGTEAFFGQGTRLTVV.